This T cell receptor beta chain originates from a study of immune evolution from preneoplasia to lung adenocarcinoma. General study points: Top clone frequencies peaked in normal lung, apparently declining through invasive adenocarcinoma.

Germline V gives CDR1 SGHNT, CDR2 YYREEE (reference sequence). Trimming took off 4 bases at V and 3 bases at J, with 12 bases between the two ends. The length of the CDR3 is 14 residues. The assay was immunoSEQ multiplex PCR, and TCRdb's table has in-frame clones only and misses some. The data contain 6,500 to 10,000 clones, roughly 80% of them singletons. H&E slides confirmed each diagnosis, reviewed by two pathologists independently. Nucleic acids came from premalignant or tumor cells enriched by macro-dissection. Points on this clone: Its specificity is not known.

The chain links TRBV5-4 to TRBJ2-3; no firm D call. Input material: FFPE invasive lung adenocarcinoma tissue. The origin of this receptor is a person aged 50-75 years with lung adenocarcinoma. CDR3 bases: TGTGCCAGCAGCAGCCCTAGTCGTACAGATACGCAGTATTTT. This encodes CASSSPSRTDTQYF.